This entry lists 32 T cell receptor beta chains sequenced from one sample in a study of T cell repertoires in aging, cancer and after chemotherapy. TCR beta rearrangements were amplified from peripheral blood genomic DNA. TRB rearrangements spanning V, D and J were amplified using mixed TRB-A/B primers. Using its own MiXCR run on the multiplex PCR reads, TCRdb lists one record per CDR3 protein. The data hold about 5,000 distinct CDR3 sequences, with 25% to 40% observed a single time. Sequenced: blood. These receptors all come from a human donor with a blood cancer.

With respect to this clonotype: A read error is possible here, since a much larger clone lies one base away. The V and J genes are TRBV30 and TRBJ2-1; D unresolved. The CDR3 runs to 15 residues. Germline loops: CDR1 GTSNPN, CDR2 SVGIG (reference sequence). DNA of the CDR3: TGTACCTGGAGTCGACGGCCGAGCTCCTACAATGAGCAGTTCTTC. This codes for CTWSRRPSSYNEQFF.

This clonotype was recorded once. V usage is TRBV7-6 and J usage is TRBJ1-1; weak D call: TRBD1 (5 bases). With 4 bases removed from V and 6 bases from J, the gap between germline ends came to 21 bases. From germline, CDR1 is SGHVS and CDR2 FNYEAQ. The CDR3 spans 16 residues. CDR3 DNA: TGTGCCAGCAGCTGGTCGAGCGGGACGGACGCCCCTGAAGCTTTCTTT. Its protein product is CASSWSSGTDAPEAFF.

The rearrangement uses TRBV6-1 and TRBJ2-7; 8 bases agree with TRBD1. The length of the CDR3 is 15 residues. Germline-derived CDR1 and CDR2 are MNHNS and SASEGT. Trimming took 5 bases from V and 4 from J; bases not matched to a gene: 10. The CDR3 loop reads CASSSSGTGEYEQYF. The CDR3 DNA reads as TGTGCCAGCAGTTCCTCCGGGACAGGCGAATACGAGCAGTACTTC.

The table lists this clonotype with a few counts. This chain joins TRBV5-4 and TRBJ2-1; TRBD2 matches at 8 bases. CDR1 is SGHNT, CDR2 YYREEE, per germline (reference sequence). CDR3 length: 15 residues. The trim removed 4 bases at V and 3 bases at J, leaving 6 bases unmatched. The CDR3 reads CASSVGTSLYNEQFF. The CDR3 DNA is TGTGCCAGCAGCGTAGGGACTAGTCTCTACAATGAGCAGTTCTTC. The full variable domain, with the rest looked up from reference TRBV5-4 and TRBJ2-1, is ETGVTQSPTHLIKTRGQQVTLRCSSQSGHNTVSWYQQALGQGPQFIFQYYREEENGRGNFPPRFSGLQFPNYSSELNVNALELDDSALYLCASSVGTSLYNEQFFGPGTRLTVL.

This clonotype is labeled medium-sized. V and J are TRBV30 and TRBJ2-6, with unresolved D. Trimming took 4 bases from V and 2 from J, leaving 12 bases between them. In germline, CDR1 is GTSNPN, CDR2 SVGIG (reference sequence). The CDR3 length is 15 residues. The DNA of the CDR3 is TGTGCCTGGATACTATCTCGCCCTGGGGCCAACGTCCTGACTTTC. Translated, it gives CAWILSRPGANVLTF.

This clonotype was counted between two and nine times. CDR3 sequence (DNA): TGTGCCAGCACCCACAGCGATTATATGGATTCACCCCTCCACTTT. This sequence encodes CASTHSDYMDSPLHF. The chain links TRBV6-6 to TRBJ1-6; D uncertain. Per the germline V gene, CDR1 is MNHNY and CDR2 is SVGAGI (reference sequence). Trimming removed 7 bases from V and 8 bases from J, with 18 bases in between. The CDR3 extends over 15 amino acids.

This clonotype came up a few times. The V call is TRBV7-2, the J call TRBJ2-5; 9 positions agree with TRBD2. The CDR3 spans 14 residues. Germline values: CDR1 SGHTA, CDR2 FQGNSA. V was clipped by 6 bases and J by 4 bases; unmatched bases: 6. The CDR3 coding sequence is TGTGCCAGCAGTCGCGGGGGGGCTGGAGAGACCCAGTACTTC. Its protein product is CASSRGGAGETQYF. Full variable domain (missing parts from reference TRBV7-2 and TRBJ2-5): GAGVSQSPSNKVTEKGKDVELRCDPISGHTALYWYRQSLGQGLEFLIYFQGNSAPDKSGLPSDRFSAERTGGSVSTLTIQRTQQEDSAVYLCASSRGGAGETQYFGPGTRLLVL.

This clonotype is labeled medium-sized. V gene TRBV27 combines with J gene TRBJ1-1; 7 nucleotides align to TRBD1. The junction had 5 bases not matched to a gene; V was cut back by 10 bases and J by 0 bases. This CDR3 is 13 amino acids long. CDR1 is MNHEY, CDR2 SMNVEV, per germline (reference sequence). The CDR3 region has the DNA TGTGCCACCTCGACAGGGATGAACACTGAAGCTTTCTTT. Protein product: CATSTGMNTEAFF.

In this sample, this clonotype turned up a few times. The rearrangement uses TRBV30 and TRBJ1-1; D remains unclear. Looked up from germline, CDR1 is GTSNPN and CDR2 is SVGIG (reference sequence). V lost 5 bases and J 2 bases, leaving 12 bases between the germline ends. The CDR3 extends over 13 amino acids. The CDR3 is CAWWKTYNTEAFF. The CDR3 DNA is TGTGCCTGGTGGAAAACTTACAACACTGAAGCTTTCTTT.

This clonotype was counted between two and nine times. V usage is TRBV6-5 and J usage is TRBJ2-4; 8 nucleotides match TRBD2. The CDR3 runs to 17 residues. The germline V gene encodes CDR1 MNHEY and CDR2 SVGAGI. Trimming removed 6 bases from V and 0 bases from J; junction bases left unmatched: 10. The DNA of the CDR3 is TGTGCCAGCAGCCTCCCCCGGGAGGGGCTAGCCAAAAACATTCAGTACTTC. Protein: CASSLPREGLAKNIQYF.

A note on this clonotype: The junction departs from the called germline gene at one end, perhaps through a read error. The V call is TRBV6-5, the J call TRBJ2-3; D is possibly TRBD2 (6 bases). Germline CDR1 reads MNHEY; CDR2 reads SVGAGI. The CDR3 totals 14 residues. The CDR3 nucleotides read TGCGCCAGCAGTGAGGTGTTAGCGGCAGATACGCAGTATTTT. It specifies CASSEVLAADTQYF.

Within the sample, this clonotype is medium-sized. V gene TRBV30 combines with J gene TRBJ2-6; TRBD1 matches 10 bases. The germline gives CDR1 GTSNPN, CDR2 SVGIG (reference sequence). The V gene end was trimmed by 0 bases and the J gene end by 2 bases; junction bases not matched to a gene: 4. The CDR3 runs 17 residues. In DNA form, the CDR3 reads TGTGCCTGGAGTGTTACGGGACAGGGGACTGGGGCCAACGTCCTGACTTTC. Translating it yields CAWSVTGQGTGANVLTF.

The gene calls are TRBV6-1 and TRBJ2-5; no firm D call. Germline V gives CDR1 MNHNS, CDR2 SASEGT. V gave up 2 bases and J gave up 2 bases, with 12 bases separating them. The CDR3 loop spans 15 amino acids. CDR3 sequence: CASSEWDVIQETQYF. The CDR3 region has the DNA TGTGCCAGCAGTGAATGGGATGTGATTCAAGAGACCCAGTACTTC.

The V and J genes are TRBV7-2 and TRBJ2-7, with a weak D call TRBD1 (5 bases). Germline loops: CDR1 SGHTA, CDR2 FQGNSA. The ends were cut back, 5 bases at V and 2 bases at J, with 7 bases in the middle. This CDR3 is 12 amino acids long. CDR3 residues: CASSQGAYEQYF. The CDR3 DNA is TGTGCCAGCAGCCAAGGGGCCTACGAGCAGTACTTC.

The chain couples TRBV27 to TRBJ2-5; 10 bases map to TRBD2. CDR3 length: 16 residues. The V gene end was trimmed by 6 bases and the J gene end by 2 bases; junction bases not matched to a gene: 9. From germline, CDR1 is MNHEY and CDR2 SMNVEV (reference sequence). The CDR3 sequence is CASRLAGGPPQETQYF. CDR3 nucleotides: TGTGCCAGCAGGTTAGCGGGGGGCCCGCCTCAAGAGACCCAGTACTTC.

This CDR3 is CASSLGLAVEGETQYF. The CDR3 DNA is TGTGCCAGCAGCTTAGGCTTGGCGGTGGAGGGGGAGACCCAGTACTTC. The chain joins TRBV11-2 to TRBJ2-5; D is perhaps TRBD2 (6 bases). The germline V and J ends were trimmed by 1 base and 5 bases, with 17 bases remaining between them. Germline values: CDR1 SGHAT, CDR2 FQNNGV. The CDR3 consists of 16 residues.

In its sample, this clonotype was seen a few times. The rearrangement joins TRBV27 to TRBJ2-3, with TRBD2 matching over 11 bases. The V gene's germline CDR1 is MNHEY and CDR2 SMNVEV (reference sequence). Germline trimming cut 2 bases from V and 13 bases from J; bases unmatched to any gene: 8. This CDR3 is 14 amino acids long. CDR3: CASSLASGGPPEYF. For the CDR3, the DNA is TGTGCCAGCAGTTTAGCTAGCGGGGGGCCCCCGGAGTATTTT.

The chain is built from TRBV7-2 and TRBJ2-2; no reliable D call. The length of the CDR3 is 14 residues. Looked up from germline, CDR1 is SGHTA and CDR2 is FQGNSA. Trimming removed 0 bases at V and 5 bases at J, with 7 bases between. The CDR3 DNA reads TGTGCCAGCAGCTTAGCGACGAGAACCGGGGAGCTGTTTTTT. This translates into CASSLATRTGELFF.

The CDR3 sequence is CASSLTLFTGGYTGELFF. The DNA of the CDR3 is TGTGCCAGCAGCCTCACCTTATTTACAGGGGGCTACACCGGGGAGCTGTTTTTT. V is TRBV12-3 or TRBV12-4 and J is TRBJ2-2, with 9 positions matching TRBD1. After removal of 6 bases from V and 3 bases from J, the junction contained 14 bases not matched to a gene. The CDR3 is made up of 18 amino acids.

This clonotype is medium-sized. The V gene is TRBV27, the J gene TRBJ2-7; 9 nucleotides match TRBD1. CDR1 and CDR2 (germline): MNHEY, SMNVEV (reference sequence). CDR3 length equals 14 residues. Trimming removed 6 bases from V and 3 bases from J; junction bases left unmatched: 6. The CDR3 protein is CASSAGTGYYEQYF. Here the CDR3 DNA reads TGTGCCAGCAGCGCGGGGACAGGGTACTACGAGCAGTACTTC.

J is TRBJ2-5 and V is TRBV29-1; 15 nucleotides match TRBD2. After removal of 4 bases from V and 5 bases from J, the junction contained 2 bases not matched to a gene. The CDR3 is 14 residues long. CDR1 is SQVTM, CDR2 ANQGSEA, per germline. CDR3 amino acids: CSVAGTSGGETQYF. Here the CDR3 DNA reads TGCAGCGTTGCCGGGACTAGCGGGGGGGAGACCCAGTACTTC.

J is TRBJ2-1 and V is TRBV24-1; D perhaps matches TRBD2 (6 bases). Trimming left V 3 bases short and J 3 bases short, with 17 bases between. The CDR3 contains 17 residues. Germline CDR1 and CDR2: KGHDR and SFDVKD. CDR3 nucleotides: TGTGCCACCAGTGATAGGCGGGGAGGCGATCACTACAATGAGCAGTTCTTC. Translation gives CATSDRRGGDHYNEQFF.

A note on this clonotype: Compared with germline, one end of the junction differs, possibly owing to a read error. The chain combines TRBV6-5 with TRBJ1-4; weak D call: TRBD1 (5 bases). The CDR3 loop spans 15 amino acids. The germline V gene encodes CDR1 MNHEY and CDR2 SVGAGI. This chain's CDR3 is CASSLSGPPYEKMFF. DNA for the CDR3: TGTGCCAGCAGTTTATCAGGGCCGCCCTATGAAAAAATGTTTTTT.

The V call is TRBV12-3 or TRBV12-4, the J call TRBJ2-7; D is unclear. The CDR3 loop spans 15 amino acids. V was shortened by 3 bases and J by 6 bases, with 18 bases between the two germline ends. The CDR3 region is CASSFQREGSIEQYF. In nucleotides, the CDR3 is TGTGCCAGCAGTTTTCAACGAGAAGGCTCAATCGAGCAGTACTTC.

This clonotype is medium-sized. The V and J genes are TRBV20-1 and TRBJ2-3; D not certain. V lost 4 bases, J lost 0 bases, and 8 bases lay in between. CDR3 size: 13 residues. Looked up from germline, CDR1 is DFQATT and CDR2 is SNEGSKA (reference sequence). The CDR3 spells CSANLPSTDTQYF. The CDR3 DNA follows: TGCAGTGCTAACCTCCCTAGCACAGATACGCAGTATTTT.

V and J are TRBV5-1 and TRBJ2-3; no reliable D call. Trimming pared 1 base from V and 0 bases from J, leaving 9 bases between. The CDR3 consists of 15 residues. CDR1 is SGHRS and CDR2 is YFSETQ in the germline V gene. CDR3: CASSLMITSTDTQYF. CDR3 DNA sequence: TGCGCCAGCAGCTTGATGATAACTAGCACAGATACGCAGTATTTT.

This clonotype came up a few times. This chain uses TRBV18 with TRBJ2-1, with 11 bases fitting TRBD2. Germline assignment: CDR1 KGHSH and CDR2 LQKENI. V lost 3 bases and J lost 2; bases outside the gene matches: 9. This CDR3 is built from 18 residues. For the CDR3, the DNA is TGTGCCAGCTCACCGCCAGGGACTAGCGGTTCTACCTACAATGAGCAGTTCTTC. Its protein product is CASSPPGTSGSTYNEQFF.

This sequence joins TRBV20-1 and TRBJ1-1; D is unclear. This CDR3 spans 12 amino acids. The V and J ends lost 6 bases and 0 bases respectively, with 8 bases between them. Germline CDR1 and CDR2: DFQATT and SNEGSKA (reference sequence). CDR3 coding DNA: TGCAGTGCGTCCGGAATGAACACTGAAGCTTTCTTT. This gives the protein CSASGMNTEAFF.

Within the sample, this clonotype is medium-sized. The chain joins TRBV27 to TRBJ1-1, with 8 bases lining up with TRBD1. The CDR3 totals 10 residues. CDR1 MNHEY and CDR2 SMNVEV come from the germline V gene (reference sequence). Losses at the gene ends were 8 bases for V and 11 bases for J; bases not matched to a gene: 4. CDR3: CASGQGGAFF. Written as DNA, the CDR3 is TGTGCCAGCGGACAGGGCGGCGCTTTCTTT.

The rearrangement links TRBV11-2 to TRBJ2-7, with D tentatively TRBD1 (6 bases). Germline assignment: CDR1 SGHAT and CDR2 FQNNGV. The CDR3 is made up of 12 amino acids. CDR3 DNA sequence: TGTGTTGTCCGGACAGAGGGGTACGAGCAGTACTTC. Encoded protein: CVVRTEGYEQYF.

This clonotype is medium-sized by share. The genes are TRBV27 and TRBJ1-3; TRBD1 might be the D (5 bases). Trimming pared 0 bases from V and 0 bases from J, leaving 12 bases between. Germline-derived CDR1 and CDR2 are MNHEY and SMNVEV (reference sequence). The CDR3 runs 17 residues. The CDR3 DNA reads TGTGCCAGCAGTTTATCGGCAGGGACCTACTCTGGAAACACCATATATTTT. This codes for CASSLSAGTYSGNTIYF.

V gene TRBV7-9 combines with J gene TRBJ2-1, with D perhaps assigned TRBD1 or TRBD2 (5 bases each). V shed 5 bases and J shed 7 bases, with 15 bases lying between them. Germline V CDR1 and CDR2: SEHNR, FQNEAQ (reference sequence). This CDR3 contains 14 residues. This chain's CDR3 is CASSGTTKGNEQFF. CDR3 nucleotide sequence: TGTGCCAGCAGCGGGACGACCAAGGGGAATGAGCAGTTCTTC.